Listed below are T cell receptor beta chains from one sample, sequenced in a study of cytomegalovirus exposure and HLA in healthy donors. The table came from immunoSEQ multiplex PCR; TCRdb's copy has only in-frame clones and leaves some out. This table has approximately 100,000 clones, more than 70% appearing once. Sequences were obtained from PBMCs. Every receptor here comes from a young woman in good health and CMV-seronegative. Each CDR3 is given with its conserved first and last residue. The D gene is left open where the match is weak. Only part of the rows carry a size: once, few, many, or a class if the clone is expanded.

j_call v_call clone_size d_call cdr3_aa cdr3_nt
TRBJ2-7 TRBV5-6 once - CASSLGAGDEQYF TGTGCCAGCAGCTTGGGAGCAGGGGACGAGCAGTACTTC
TRBJ2-1 TRBV9 - - CASSAQRLVPHPRNEQFF TGTGCCAGCAGCGCCCAGAGACTAGTCCCCCATCCCCGGAATGAGCAGTTCTTC
TRBJ1-2 TRBV28 - TRBD1 CASSLSDRGSGGYTF TGTGCCAGCAGTTTATCCGACAGGGGGTCGGGTGGCTACACCTTC
TRBJ1-6 TRBV6-5 - TRBD1 CASSHGTGHNSPLHF TGTGCCAGCAGTCACGGGACAGGGCATAATTCACCCCTCCACTTT
TRBJ2-2 TRBV19 - - CASLTRSGELFF TGTGCCAGTCTTACAAGATCCGGGGAGCTGTTTTTT
TRBJ2-2 TRBV14 few TRBD1 CASSQVQGVGELFF TGTGCCAGCAGCCAAGTTCAGGGGGTCGGGGAGCTGTTTTTT
TRBJ2-7 TRBV5-4 - - CASRVGEALSYEQYF TGTGCCAGCAGAGTTGGGGAGGCGCTCTCCTACGAGCAGTACTTC
TRBJ2-2 TRBV4-2 - - CASSERANTGELFF TGTGCCAGCTCGGAGCGCGCGAACACCGGGGAGCTGTTTTTT
TRBJ1-1 TRBV7-8 - TRBD1 CASSLTDRVLSEAFF TGTGCCAGCAGCTTAACAGACAGGGTCTTGAGTGAAGCTTTCTTT
TRBJ2-2 TRBV28 - TRBD2 CASSLAGGPGELFF TGTGCCAGCAGTTTAGCGGGAGGGCCCGGGGAGCTGTTTTTT